The present T cell receptor beta chain was sequenced within a study of blood T cell repertoires in COVID-19. As for the study in general: The origin of the acute and convalescent COVID-19 samples was the United States, Italy and Spain. Sources were T cells, B-cell-depleted T cells, or PBMCs; the material itself was cDNA or gDNA.

In the authors' methods: Amplifying reference gene primers gave estimates of nucleated cell counts. Produced via immunoSEQ multiplex PCR; TCRdb's table is partial and in-frame only. Clone size and the V and J calls come from that table; the DNA yielded D and trimming. Here the sample spans roughly 250,000 clones, approximately 80% being singletons. V was pared by 1 base and J by 12 bases, with 18 bases between. Germline V gene data show CDR1 as SGHTA and CDR2 as FQGNSA. The CDR3 consists of 14 residues. The clonotype comes from a woman aged 55-69 years with active or convalescent COVID-19. V usage is TRBV7-2 and J usage is TRBJ2-5; TRBD2 might be the D (5 bases). The material sequenced was peripheral blood. The DNA for the CDR3 is TGTGCCAGCAGCTTAGGAGGGTCACAGAGCTCTAAGTACTTC. Residues: CASSLGGSQSSKYF.